The 14 T cell receptor beta chains reported below all come from one sample, sequenced in a study of T-cell reconstitution after alpha-beta-depleted transplantation in children. A library of TCRbeta sequences, prepared with unique molecular identifiers, was generated. From the PCR reads, TCRdb called clonotypes with MiXCR, one entry per CDR3 protein. The sample has about 350,000 distinct CDR3 sequences, about 14% seen once. The material was PBMCs, obtained from the stem cell graft. These receptors all come from a human donor who donated a stem cell graft to a child with Fanconi anemia.

The rearrangement links TRBV20-1 to TRBJ1-1, with a tentative D call TRBD1 (5 bases). The CDR3 is made up of 13 amino acids. Between the trimmed V and J ends, which lost 3 bases and 0 bases, there was a span of 8 bases. The germline CDR1 and CDR2 sequences are DFQATT and SNEGSKA (reference sequence). CDR3 loop: CSASGHMNTEAFF. CDR3 in DNA: TGCAGTGCTAGTGGACACATGAACACTGAAGCTTTCTTT.

This clonotype has a count of ten or more. V and J are TRBV7-8 and TRBJ2-7; D tentatively reads TRBD1 or TRBD2 (5 bases each). The CDR3 totals 13 residues. Germline V gene lookup returns CDR1 SGHVS and CDR2 FQNEAQ. V was trimmed by 2 bases and J by 5 bases, leaving 10 bases between them. The CDR3, as DNA: TGTGCCAGCAGCTTACCCGGGGCCCACGAGCAGTACGTC. Encoded protein: CASSLPGAHEQYV.

This clonotype was seen a handful of times. The chain recombines TRBV9 with TRBJ2-1; D is unresolved. Trimming pared 0 bases from V and 0 bases from J, leaving 7 bases between. Germline CDR1 SGDLS, CDR2 YYNGEE. The CDR3 runs to 15 residues. In DNA, the CDR3 is TGTGCCAGCAGCGTAGATGGATTCTCCTACAATGAGCAGTTCTTC. Translating it yields CASSVDGFSYNEQFF.

This clonotype was picked up a small number of times. For the CDR3, the DNA is TGTGCCAGCAGCTTTCCGGGACAGGTGGAAGAGCAGTACTTC. The encoded protein is CASSFPGQVEEQYF. This chain uses TRBV12-3 or TRBV12-4 with TRBJ2-7, with 8 bases identical to TRBD1. V was clipped by 6 bases and J by 7 bases; unmatched bases: 11. This CDR3 is 14 amino acids long.

The sample holds many counts of this clonotype. This sequence joins TRBV18 and TRBJ1-1; 7 bases match TRBD1. V lost 0 bases to trimming and J lost 3 bases; unmatched junction nucleotides: 1. Germline loops: CDR1 KGHSH, CDR2 LQKENI. The CDR3 spans 14 residues. CDR3 sequence (DNA): TGTGCCAGCTCACCACCCGGGACAGACACTGAAGCTTTCTTT. Translation gives CASSPPGTDTEAFF.

A few counts support this clonotype. V gene TRBV12-3 or TRBV12-4 combines with J gene TRBJ2-5; D is ambiguous. The CDR3 length is 11 residues. V gave up 5 bases and J gave up 7 bases, with 8 bases separating them. In DNA form, the CDR3 reads TGTGCCAGCAGTGGTACGGGGACCCAGTACTTC. Amino acids: CASSGTGTQYF.

This clonotype has only a few counts. The chain employs TRBV20-1 and TRBJ2-5; 9 positions agree with TRBD1. The ends lost 5 bases at V and 1 base at J; junction bases unmatched: 11. Looked up from germline, CDR1 is DFQATT and CDR2 is SNEGSKA (reference sequence). The CDR3 consists of 16 residues. CDR3 amino acids: CSAWGQGGSGQETQYF. CDR3 DNA: TGCAGTGCTTGGGGACAGGGCGGATCGGGCCAAGAGACCCAGTACTTC.

The rearrangement links TRBV20-1 to TRBJ1-2; 9 positions agree with TRBD1. The V gene end was trimmed by 5 bases and the J gene end by 8 bases; junction bases not matched to a gene: 6. This CDR3 has 12 amino acids. Germline CDR1 and CDR2: DFQATT and SNEGSKA (reference sequence). CDR3 bases: TGCAGTGCTGTCGGGACAGGGCGAGGCTACACCTTC. Its protein is CSAVGTGRGYTF.

The chain combines TRBV5-6 with TRBJ1-2; 9 bases align to TRBD1. V dropped 4 bases and J dropped 4; count of bases not matched to a gene: 11. Germline-derived CDR1 and CDR2 are SGHDT and YYEEEE. The CDR3 covers 16 residues. CDR3 sequence (DNA): TGTGCCAGCAGCCGTGTACGGGACAGGGAAATCTATGGCTACACCTTC. Translation: CASSRVRDREIYGYTF.

This clonotype was recorded at least ten times. The V gene is TRBV15, the J gene TRBJ2-1; 10 nucleotides agree with TRBD1. From germline, CDR1 is LNHNV and CDR2 YYDKDF (reference sequence). V lost 5 bases, J lost 7 bases, and 2 bases stayed unmatched. The CDR3 loop spans 13 amino acids. The CDR3 spells CATSQDRGNEQFF. The DNA for the CDR3 is TGTGCCACCAGCCAGGACAGGGGGAATGAGCAGTTCTTC.

The chain employs TRBV5-1 and TRBJ2-7; 7 bases are shared with TRBD1. Losses at the gene ends were 4 bases for V and 1 base for J; bases not matched to a gene: 5. CDR1 is SGHRS and CDR2 is YFSETQ in the germline V gene. The CDR3 loop spans 14 amino acids. Here the CDR3 DNA reads TGCGCCAGCAGCCAACAGGGGTATTCCTACGAGCAGTACTTC. As protein: CASSQQGYSYEQYF.

V is TRBV6-5 and J is TRBJ2-1; weak D call: TRBD1 (6 bases). The CDR3 runs to 16 residues. The germline V gene encodes CDR1 MNHEY and CDR2 SVGAGI. V was clipped by 4 bases and J by 0 bases, with 13 bases between them. In DNA form, the CDR3 reads TGTGCCAGCAGTTTGGACAGACCTAGCTCCTACAATGAGCAGTTCTTC. Translated: CASSLDRPSSYNEQFF.

This clonotype has at least ten counts. V usage is TRBV5-1 and J usage is TRBJ2-3; D gene ambiguous. This CDR3 contains 14 residues. The V and J ends lost 0 bases and 0 bases respectively, with 5 bases between them. Germline values: CDR1 SGHRS, CDR2 YFSETQ. Here the CDR3 reads CASSLAVSTDTQYF. CDR3 DNA: TGCGCCAGCAGCTTGGCAGTCAGCACAGATACGCAGTATTTT.

The chain employs TRBV2 and TRBJ1-6; D unclear. The CDR3 loop spans 12 amino acids. CDR1 is SNHLY and CDR2 is FYNNEI in the germline V gene. V was clipped by 2 bases and J by 7 bases, with 3 bases between them. The CDR3 sequence is CASSERNSPLHF. In nucleotides, the CDR3 is TGTGCCAGCAGTGAAAGGAATTCACCCCTCCACTTT.